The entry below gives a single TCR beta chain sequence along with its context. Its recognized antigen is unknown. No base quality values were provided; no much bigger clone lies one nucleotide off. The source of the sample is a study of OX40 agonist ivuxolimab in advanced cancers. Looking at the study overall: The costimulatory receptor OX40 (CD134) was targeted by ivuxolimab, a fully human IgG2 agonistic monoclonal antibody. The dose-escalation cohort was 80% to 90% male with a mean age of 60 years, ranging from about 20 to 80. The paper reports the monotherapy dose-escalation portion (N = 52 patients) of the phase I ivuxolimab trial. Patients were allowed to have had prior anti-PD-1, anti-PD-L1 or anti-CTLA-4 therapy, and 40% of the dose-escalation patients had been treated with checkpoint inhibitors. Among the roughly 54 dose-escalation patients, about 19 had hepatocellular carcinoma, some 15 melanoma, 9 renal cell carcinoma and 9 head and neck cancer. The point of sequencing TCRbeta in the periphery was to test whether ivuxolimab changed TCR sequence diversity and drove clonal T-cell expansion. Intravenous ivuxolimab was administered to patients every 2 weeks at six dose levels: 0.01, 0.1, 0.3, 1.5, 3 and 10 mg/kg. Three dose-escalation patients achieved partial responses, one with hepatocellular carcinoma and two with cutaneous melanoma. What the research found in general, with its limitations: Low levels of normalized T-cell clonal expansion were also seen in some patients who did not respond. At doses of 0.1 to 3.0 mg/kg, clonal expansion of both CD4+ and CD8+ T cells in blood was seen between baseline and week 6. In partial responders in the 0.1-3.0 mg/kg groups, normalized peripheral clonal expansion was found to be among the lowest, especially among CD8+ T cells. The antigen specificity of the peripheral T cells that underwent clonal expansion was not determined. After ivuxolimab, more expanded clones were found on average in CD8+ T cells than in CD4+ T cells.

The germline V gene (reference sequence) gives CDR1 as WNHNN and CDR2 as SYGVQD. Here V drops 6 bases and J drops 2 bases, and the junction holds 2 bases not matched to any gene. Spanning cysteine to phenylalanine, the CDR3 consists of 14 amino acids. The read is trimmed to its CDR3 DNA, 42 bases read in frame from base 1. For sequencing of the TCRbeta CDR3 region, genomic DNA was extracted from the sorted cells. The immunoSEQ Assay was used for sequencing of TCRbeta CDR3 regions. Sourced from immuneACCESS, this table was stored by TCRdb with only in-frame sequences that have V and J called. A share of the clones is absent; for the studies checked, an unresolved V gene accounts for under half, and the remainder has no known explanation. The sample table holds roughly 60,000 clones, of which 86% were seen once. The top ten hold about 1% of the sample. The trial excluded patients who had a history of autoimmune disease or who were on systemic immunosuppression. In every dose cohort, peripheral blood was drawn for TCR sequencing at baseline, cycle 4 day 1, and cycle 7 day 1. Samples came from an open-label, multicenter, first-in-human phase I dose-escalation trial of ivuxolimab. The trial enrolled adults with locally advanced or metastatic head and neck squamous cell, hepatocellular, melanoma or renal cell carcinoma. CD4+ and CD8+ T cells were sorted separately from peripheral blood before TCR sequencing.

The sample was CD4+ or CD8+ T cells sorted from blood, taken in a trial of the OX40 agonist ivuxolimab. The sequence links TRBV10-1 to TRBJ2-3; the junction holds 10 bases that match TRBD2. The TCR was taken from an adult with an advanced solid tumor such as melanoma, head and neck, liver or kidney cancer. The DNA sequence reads TGCGCCAGCAGCGGACTAGCGGACACAGATACGCAGTATTTT. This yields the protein CASSGLADTDTQYF.